The next 17 T cell receptor beta chains were all read from a single sample in a study of cytotoxic CD8 clonotypes in ibrutinib-treated CLL (dated by TCRdb to the early 2020s). The time point label, as the study defines it: less than 30 months on ibrutinib. Library prep was done by the immunoSEQ multiplex PCR assay. TCRdb took this table from immuneACCESS and kept in-frame rearrangements with V and J called. Such tables lack part of the clones; where checked against another copy, unresolved V genes explain under half of the gap, and the rest is unexplained. This sample comprises about 130,000 clones, approximately 85% of them detected only once. About 2% of the sample rests with the top ten. The specimen was PBMCs, collected after 24 months of ibrutinib treatment. The receptors were sampled from a human donor with chronic lymphocytic leukemia.

J is TRBJ1-5 and V is TRBV30, with D uncertain. Trimming removed 5 bases at V and 0 bases at J, with 14 bases between. The germline V gene encodes CDR1 GTSNPN and CDR2 SVGIG (reference sequence). The CDR3 length is 15 residues. The chain's CDR3 is CAWVLTGYSNQPQHF. The CDR3 DNA is TGTGCCTGGGTCTTGACGGGATATAGCAATCAGCCCCAGCATTTT.

This clone showed up just a few times. The chain joins TRBV6-5 to TRBJ2-2; D possibly corresponds to TRBD1 (6 bases). This CDR3 spans 15 amino acids. From germline, CDR1 is MNHEY and CDR2 SVGAGI. The V end was cut by 4 bases, the J end by 9 bases, with 18 bases between. The CDR3 nucleotides read TGTGCCAGCAGTTCCCTGACAGGCAAACCCCGGGAGCTGTTTTTT. Protein sequence: CASSSLTGKPRELFF.

This chain links TRBV7-6 with TRBJ1-1; D ambiguous. Germline CDR1 and CDR2: SGHVS and FNYEAQ. The V end was cut by 5 bases, the J end by 0 bases, with 13 bases between. The CDR3 is made up of 15 amino acids. CDR3 DNA sequence: TGTGCCAGCAGCCAAGGACGTTTCATGAACACTGAAGCTTTCTTT. Translating it yields CASSQGRFMNTEAFF.

The chain links TRBV5-1 to TRBJ1-1; the match to TRBD1 covers 11 bases. The junction had 7 bases not matched to a gene; V was cut back by 4 bases and J by 5 bases. This CDR3 is 15 amino acids long. From germline, CDR1 is SGHRS and CDR2 YFSETQ. The CDR3 protein is CASSPGQGARTEAFF. Here the CDR3 DNA reads TGCGCCAGCAGCCCAGGACAGGGGGCGAGAACTGAAGCTTTCTTT. Supplemented by reference TRBV5-1 and TRBJ1-1, the full variable domain reads KAGVTQTPRYLIKTRGQQVTLSCSPISGHRSVSWYQQTPGQGLQFLFEYFSETQRNKGNFPGRFSGRQFSNSRSEMNVSTLELGDSALYLCASSPGQGARTEAFFGQGTRLTVV.

V is TRBV28 and J is TRBJ1-2; D may be TRBD1 (5 bases). V gave up 4 bases and J gave up 2 bases, with 11 bases separating them. Germline assignment: CDR1 MDHEN and CDR2 SYDVKM. The CDR3 loop spans 14 amino acids. The CDR3 DNA is TGTGCCAGCAGTTCCGTAGGGGCCAACTATGGCTACACCTTC. Residues: CASSSVGANYGYTF.

The V and J genes are TRBV9 and TRBJ1-1, with D unclear. Germline CDR1 reads SGDLS; CDR2 reads YYNGEE. The CDR3 loop spans 13 amino acids. The ends were cut back, 9 bases at V and 2 bases at J, with 14 bases in the middle. As DNA, the CDR3 is TGTGCCACCGCCCGCGACGCAAACACTGAAGCTTTCTTT. Amino acids: CATARDANTEAFF. Looking up the rest from reference TRBV9 and TRBJ1-1 gives the full variable domain: DSGVTQTPKHLITATGQRVTLRCSPRSGDLSVYWYQQSLDQGLQFLIQYYNGEERAKGNILERFSAQQFPDLHSELNLSSLELGDSALYFCATARDANTEAFFGQGTRLTVV.

This chain uses TRBV28 with TRBJ1-2; 7 positions agree with TRBD1. Germline V lookup: CDR1 MDHEN, CDR2 SYDVKM. CDR3 length: 15 amino acids. J gave up 4 bases and V 4 bases, and 9 bases lay outside the gene matches. Here the CDR3 DNA reads TGTGCCAGCAGTTCCGGGGGTGGACAGGCCTATGGCTACACCTTC. Translating it yields CASSSGGGQAYGYTF.

The genes are TRBV10-3 and TRBJ1-1; 7 nucleotides match TRBD1. The CDR3 length is 13 residues. Germline CDR1 ENHRY, CDR2 SYGVKD. V lost 6 bases, J lost 7 bases, and 8 bases stayed unmatched. CDR3 sequence reads: CAISDTGANEAFF. CDR3 DNA sequence: TGTGCCATCAGCGATACAGGGGCCAATGAAGCTTTCTTT.

The rearrangement uses TRBV28 and TRBJ2-7; 7 nucleotides line up with TRBD2. CDR1 MDHEN and CDR2 SYDVKM come from the germline V gene. This CDR3 has 15 residues. V shed 5 bases, J shed 2 bases, and the junction held 9 bases outside the gene matches. The CDR3 sequence: CASSRASGPTYEQYF. Written as DNA, the CDR3 is TGTGCCAGCAGTCGGGCTAGCGGTCCAACCTACGAGCAGTACTTC.

The chain couples TRBV6-4 to TRBJ2-2, with D perhaps matching TRBD1 (5 bases). CDR3 length equals 14 residues. The V and J ends lost 7 bases and 3 bases respectively, with 12 bases between them. Germline V gives CDR1 MRHNA, CDR2 SNTAGT. The CDR3 DNA is TGTGCCAGCAAATCGGACACCGACACCGGGGAGCTGTTTTTT. Translating gives CASKSDTDTGELFF.

The rearrangement uses TRBV30 and TRBJ1-1; D not resolved. The CDR3 sequence is 11 residues long. Trimming stripped 0 bases from V and 8 bases from J, with 7 bases between. CDR1 is GTSNPN, CDR2 SVGIG, per germline (reference sequence). The CDR3 DNA is TGTGCCTGGAGTGTACGGCAGGAAGCTTTCTTT. Translation gives CAWSVRQEAFF.

The rearrangement links TRBV7-9 to TRBJ2-1; possibly TRBD1 or TRBD2 for D (5 bases each). CDR1 and CDR2 (germline): SEHNR, FQNEAQ (reference sequence). Trimming removed 9 bases from V and 0 bases from J, with 21 bases in between. The CDR3 loop spans 17 amino acids. The CDR3 sequence is CASPPTLGPSSYNEQFF. DNA of the CDR3: TGTGCCAGTCCGCCAACCCTGGGACCGAGCTCCTACAATGAGCAGTTCTTC.

The chain uses TRBV11-1 and TRBJ1-1; D possibly corresponds to TRBD1 (5 bases). V gave up 1 base and J gave up 4 bases, with 10 bases separating them. From germline, CDR1 is SGHAT and CDR2 FQDESV (reference sequence). This CDR3 contains 14 residues. The chain's CDR3 is CASSLGDGGTEAFF. The CDR3 DNA reads as TGTGCCAGCAGCTTAGGGGACGGGGGCACTGAAGCTTTCTTT. The variable domain in full, with the rest retrieved from reference TRBV11-1 and TRBJ1-1, is EAEVAQSPRYKITEKSQAVAFWCDPISGHATLYWYRQILGQGPELLVQFQDESVVDDSQLPKDRFSAERLKGVDSTLKIQPAELGDSAMYLCASSLGDGGTEAFFGQGTRLTVV.

The rearrangement uses TRBV7-6 and TRBJ2-7; TRBD1 agrees at 9 bases. The germline V gene encodes CDR1 SGHVS and CDR2 FNYEAQ. V shed 5 bases, J shed 2 bases, and the junction held 10 bases outside the gene matches. The CDR3 loop spans 16 amino acids. The CDR3 region is CASSSITGTGPYEQYF. DNA for the CDR3: TGTGCCAGCAGCAGTATCACCGGGACAGGGCCCTACGAGCAGTACTTC.

The chain employs TRBV5-6 and TRBJ2-7; 7 nucleotides line up with TRBD2. CDR3 length equals 13 residues. CDR1 and CDR2 (germline): SGHDT, YYEEEE. V trimming: 3 bases; J trimming: 3 bases; junction bases outside the gene matches: 3. CDR3 coding DNA: TGTGCCAGCAGCTCCGGCGGGGGCTACGAGCAGTACTTC. The encoded protein is CASSSGGGYEQYF.

The chain carries TRBV5-1 and TRBJ2-7, with a weak D call TRBD2 (5 bases). The CDR3 has 13 residues. CDR1 is SGHRS, CDR2 YFSETQ, per germline. Trimming cost V 0 bases and J 12 bases, with 16 bases left between them. For the CDR3, the DNA is TGCGCCAGCAGCTTGGAAGCCGTGGGAGTACTGTACTTC. This encodes CASSLEAVGVLYF.

The J gene is TRBJ2-3, the V gene TRBV19; D perhaps matches TRBD2 (6 bases). Germline V gene data show CDR1 as LNHDA and CDR2 as SQIVND (reference sequence). Trimming pared 3 bases from V and 3 bases from J, leaving 19 bases between. The CDR3 is 17 residues long. CDR3 protein: CASSMGLDQGGTDTQYF. The CDR3 DNA follows: TGTGCCAGTAGTATGGGGCTGGATCAGGGAGGTACAGATACGCAGTATTTT.